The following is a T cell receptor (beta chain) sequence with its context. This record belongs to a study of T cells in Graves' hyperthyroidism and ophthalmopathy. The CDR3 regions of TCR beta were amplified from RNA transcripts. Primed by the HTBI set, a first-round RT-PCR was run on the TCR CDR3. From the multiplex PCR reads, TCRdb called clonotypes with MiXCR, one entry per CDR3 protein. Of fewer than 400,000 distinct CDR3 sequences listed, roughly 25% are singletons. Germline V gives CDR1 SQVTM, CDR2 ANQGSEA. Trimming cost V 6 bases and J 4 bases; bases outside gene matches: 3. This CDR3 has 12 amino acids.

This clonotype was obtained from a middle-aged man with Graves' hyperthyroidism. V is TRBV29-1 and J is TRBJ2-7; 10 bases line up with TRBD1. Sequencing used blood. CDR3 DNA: TGCAGCGTCCGGGACAGGGGTTACGAGCAGTACTTC. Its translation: CSVRDRGYEQYF.